This is a list of T cell receptor beta chains from one sample in a study of shared clonotypes between healthy human individuals. Only in-frame clones appear in the TCRdb table, and some are missing; sequencing was by immunoSEQ multiplex PCR. The sample lists around 440,000 clones, approximately 71% occurring once. The material sequenced was PBMCs. Every receptor here comes from a woman aged 40 to 50 in good health. Some clones in this sample may be carry-over from other donors' samples. Each CDR3 is given with its conserved first and last residue. A D gene is named only where the DNA matches it firmly. Rows may omit the clone size; those that give it use once, few, many or a size class.

d_call j_call clone_size v_call cdr3_aa cdr3_nt
. TRBJ1-2 once TRBV28 CASSFLSYGYTF TGTGCCAGCAGTTTCTTGAGCTATGGCTACACCTTC
. TRBJ2-2 . TRBV30 CAWSVIGTGELFF TGTGCCTGGAGTGTAATAGGGACCGGGGAGCTGTTTTTT
TRBD1 TRBJ2-1 . TRBV9 CASSQTGSNEQFF TGTGCCAGCAGCCAGACAGGGTCAAATGAGCAGTTCTTC
. TRBJ2-2 . TRBV10-3 CAIKGLEDTGELFF TGTGCCATCAAGGGGCTAGAAGATACCGGGGAGCTGTTTTTT
. TRBJ2-5 . TRBV7-6 CASSLYAGTPAEETQYF TGTGCCAGCAGCTTATACGCCGGGACACCGGCCGAAGAGACCCAGTACTTC
TRBD2 TRBJ2-2 . TRBV14 CASSPAGLAGGGELFF TGTGCCAGCAGCCCGGCGGGACTAGCGGGAGGCGGGGAGCTGTTTTTT
TRBD2 TRBJ2-7 . TRBV19 CASSADRTSGRVYEQYF TGTGCCAGTAGTGCTGACCGGACTAGCGGGAGGGTTTACGAGCAGTACTTC
. TRBJ1-1 . TRBV18 CASSPLAGNTEAFF TGTGCCAGCTCACCACTGGCGGGGAACACTGAAGCTTTCTTT
. TRBJ1-4 . TRBV7-7 CASGRGIPNEKLFF TGTGCTAGCGGCCGGGGTATTCCAAATGAAAAACTGTTTTTT
. TRBJ1-3 . TRBV2 CASRVGRSSGNTIYF TGTGCCAGCAGAGTGGGACGTAGCTCTGGAAACACCATATATTTT
TRBD1 TRBJ1-2 . TRBV28 CASTETGRLYGYTF TGTGCCAGCACCGAGACAGGGCGCCTCTATGGCTACACCTTC
. TRBJ2-2 . TRBV30 CAWSRDATNTGELFF TGTGCCTGGAGCAGAGACGCTACGAACACCGGGGAGCTGTTTTTT
. TRBJ1-1 . TRBV28 CASSIHGGVTEAFF TGTGCCAGCAGTATCCATGGGGGTGTGACTGAAGCTTTCTTT
TRBD2 TRBJ2-1 . TRBV11-1 CASSHPGLAGGIHEQFF TGTGCCAGCAGCCACCCTGGACTAGCGGGTGGCATCCATGAGCAGTTCTTC
. TRBJ1-1 . TRBV27 CASSLSKSWNTEAFF TGTGCCAGCAGTTTATCGAAGTCTTGGAACACTGAAGCTTTCTTT
. TRBJ2-7 . TRBV14 CASSLFGAGRSGEQYF TGTGCCAGCAGCCTCTTCGGGGCAGGGAGAAGCGGAGAGCAGTACTTC
TRBD1 TRBJ2-3 . TRBV25-1 CASSEWSDRVYGDTQYF TGTGCCAGCAGTGAATGGTCGGACAGGGTTTATGGGGATACGCAGTATTTT
. TRBJ2-7 . TRBV10-2 CASSYREPDKGYEQYF TGCGCCAGCTCCTACAGGGAGCCCGATAAAGGGTACGAGCAGTACTTC
TRBD2 TRBJ2-7 once TRBV2 CASSRDYVGAEQYF TGTGCCAGCAGCCGGGACTACGTTGGGGCCGAGCAGTACTTC
. TRBJ2-7 . TRBV7-9 CASSLKGKDSPYEQYF TGTGCCAGCAGCTTAAAGGGGAAGGACAGCCCCTACGAGCAGTACTTC
TRBD2 TRBJ2-1 . TRBV7-9 CASSLSGADNEQFF TGTGCCAGCAGCCTTAGCGGGGCGGACAATGAGCAGTTCTTC
TRBD2 TRBJ2-7 once TRBV11-2 CASSFTRTSGSSYEQYF TGTGCCAGCAGCTTTACTCGGACTAGCGGGAGCTCCTACGAGCAGTACTTC
TRBD1 TRBJ2-2 . TRBV27 CASSFVGTGFPGELFF TGTGCCAGCAGTTTCGTCGGGACAGGGTTTCCCGGGGAGCTGTTTTTT
. TRBJ1-1 . TRBV28 CASRVGGLLVNEAFF TGTGCCAGCAGAGTGGGGGGATTATTAGTTAACGAAGCTTTCTTT
TRBD2 TRBJ2-3 . TRBV19 CASSIGGSWDTQYF TGTGCCAGTAGTATTGGCGGGAGCTGGGATACGCAGTATTTT
. TRBJ2-3 . TRBV5-1 CASSLGVGTDTQYF TGCGCCAGCAGCTTGGGTGTAGGCACAGATACGCAGTATTTT
TRBD2 TRBJ2-3 . TRBV6-4 CASSDSLAGGSDTQYF TGTGCCAGCAGTGACTCACTAGCGGGAGGGTCGGATACGCAGTATTTT
TRBD2 TRBJ2-3 . TRBV2 CASSEVRLAGVQGTQYF TGTGCCAGCAGTGAAGTTCGACTAGCGGGGGTGCAGGGCACGCAGTATTTT
. TRBJ2-1 . TRBV29-1 CSIAGGALNEQFF TGCAGCATCGCCGGGGGAGCCCTGAATGAGCAGTTCTTC
. TRBJ2-1 . TRBV19 CASNSRGSYNEQFF TGTGCCAGTAACAGCCGGGGGTCCTACAATGAGCAGTTCTTC